A single sample gave rise to the 20 T cell receptor beta chains below, sequenced in a study of blood T cells in healthy people across ages. It was with a sample-barcoded 5' primer and a J-beta primer mix that a second PCR of roughly 6 to 12 cycles was run. TCRdb reprocessed the 5' RACE reads with MiXCR, giving one entry per CDR3 protein. The sample yields roughly 800,000 distinct CDR3 sequences, around 34% seen once. Sequenced: blood. These receptors came from a man aged 18 to 30 in good health.

This clonotype has only a few counts. The chain uses TRBV6-4 and TRBJ2-3; TRBD1 agrees at 8 bases. CDR3 length equals 15 residues. Germline values: CDR1 MRHNA, CDR2 SNTAGT. J lost 4 bases, V lost 6 bases, and 9 bases had no gene match. CDR3 sequence reads: CASSNTYRGADTQYF. CDR3 nucleotide sequence: TGTGCCAGCAGCAATACCTACAGGGGGGCAGATACGCAGTATTTT.

In this sample, this clonotype turned up a few times. The rearrangement joins TRBV12-3 or TRBV12-4 to TRBJ2-1; TRBD2 might be the D (7 bases). This CDR3 has 15 residues. V was shortened by 3 bases and J by 13 bases, with 22 bases between the two germline ends. For the CDR3, the DNA is TGTGCCAGCAGTTTTGAAGGGGGGGCGCTGAAGACCCAGTTCTTC. Translating it yields CASSFEGGALKTQFF.

The rearrangement uses TRBV9 and TRBJ2-1; a weak D match, TRBD2 (7 bases). The V and J ends lost 4 bases and 10 bases respectively, with 24 bases between them. This CDR3 region has 16 residues. Germline V gene data show CDR1 as SGDLS and CDR2 as YYNGEE. CDR3 sequence reads: CASSRGGEQDRGEQFF. CDR3 DNA sequence: TGTGCCAGCAGCAGGGGGGGAGAACAGGACCGGGGAGAGCAGTTCTTC. The full variable domain, its missing parts supplied by reference TRBV9 and TRBJ2-1, is DSGVTQTPKHLITATGQRVTLRCSPRSGDLSVYWYQQSLDQGLQFLIQYYNGEERAKGNILERFSAQQFPDLHSELNLSSLELGDSALYFCASSRGGEQDRGEQFFGPGTRLTVL.

The rearrangement links TRBV9 to TRBJ1-1; D remains ambiguous. There are 13 residues in the CDR3. V lost 4 bases, J lost 2 bases, and 9 bases lay in between. CDR1 is SGDLS, CDR2 YYNGEE, per germline. For the CDR3, the DNA is TGTGCCAGCAGCCCCGGTTACAACACTGAAGCTTTCTTT. Translated, it gives CASSPGYNTEAFF.

CDR3 sequence reads: CASSLGVGMFFTDTQYF. In DNA, the CDR3 is TGTGCCAGCAGCCTAGGGGTGGGGATGTTTTTCACAGATACGCAGTATTTT. The J gene is TRBJ2-3, the V gene TRBV4-2, with a tentative D call TRBD1 (5 bases). The CDR3 loop spans 17 amino acids. Trimming removed 4 bases from V and 2 bases from J, with 19 bases in between. Germline values: CDR1 LGHNA, CDR2 YNFKEQ.

CDR3 amino acids: CASSSVGLGAFF. CDR3 DNA sequence: TGTGCCAGCAGCTCCGTCGGGCTAGGAGCTTTCTTT. This chain links TRBV7-2 with TRBJ1-1; D is undetermined. The V gene's germline CDR1 is SGHTA and CDR2 FQGNSA. The ends were cut back, 4 bases at V and 10 bases at J, with 13 bases in the middle. CDR3 length: 12 residues.

This clonotype was detected once. The rearrangement joins TRBV6-6 to TRBJ2-7, with TRBD1 as a possible D gene (6 bases). Trimming cost V 2 bases and J 0 bases, with 11 bases left between them. The length of the CDR3 is 15 residues. Germline V gene lookup returns CDR1 MNHNY and CDR2 SVGAGI (reference sequence). The CDR3, as DNA: TGTGCCAGCAGTTACGTCCAGGGGAGCTCCTACGAGCAGTACTTC. This codes for CASSYVQGSSYEQYF.

This clonotype was counted only a few times. V and J are TRBV11-2 and TRBJ2-7; 7 bases line up with TRBD2. The J segment lost 7 bases and the V segment lost 0 bases, leaving 12 bases of the junction unmatched. The CDR3 is 16 residues long. CDR1 and CDR2 from the germline V gene are SGHAT and FQNNGV. As DNA, the CDR3 is TGTGCCAGCAGCTTAGATCTAAAGCGGGGAAACAATGAGCAGTACTTC. Amino acids: CASSLDLKRGNNEQYF.

The CDR3 loop is CASSITGGEQYF. DNA of the CDR3: TGCGCCAGCAGCATAACAGGGGGTGAGCAGTACTTC. The chain uses TRBV5-1 and TRBJ2-7; 8 bases are a match to TRBD1. J gave up 7 bases and V 4 bases, and 4 bases lay outside the gene matches. The germline CDR1 and CDR2 sequences are SGHRS and YFSETQ. The CDR3 runs to 12 residues.

Note on this clonotype: This sequence may be a read error, since a much larger clone differs from it by one base. The chain joins TRBV4-3 to TRBJ2-5, with D unclear. The CDR3 sequence is 15 residues long. CDR1 LGHNA and CDR2 YSLEER come from the germline V gene. As DNA, the CDR3 is TGCGCCAGCGGCCAAGATCGGTGGAGACAAGAGACCCAGTACTTC. It codes for CASGQDRWRQETQYF.

The chain links TRBV20-1 to TRBJ2-1; 8 bases fit TRBD1. The J call may be incorrect, as the DNA end agrees better with TRBJ2-7. The germline V gene has CDR1 DFQATT and CDR2 SNEGSKA (reference sequence). The CDR3 is 14 residues long. The CDR3 sequence is CSAPPGGPYNEQYF. The CDR3 DNA follows: TGCAGTGCTCCCCCAGGGGGCCCCTACAATGAGCAGTACTTC.

A word on this clonotype: A single base separates this from a much larger clone, so it may be a read error. The V and J genes are TRBV29-1 and TRBJ1-2; D is undetermined. Germline V gene sequence: CDR1 SQVTM, CDR2 ANQGSEA. This CDR3 is built from 11 residues. With 5 bases removed from V and 5 bases from J, the gap between germline ends came to 9 bases. The CDR3 DNA sequence: TGCAGCGTTAAGCAGAGATATGGCTACACCTTC. Translation gives CSVKQRYGYTF.

The DNA for the CDR3 is TGTGCCAGCGCCCGGACAGGGGTTAACTACGAGCAGTACTTC. This codes for CASARTGVNYEQYF. The chain employs TRBV27 and TRBJ2-7; 9 bases fit TRBD1. CDR3 length equals 14 residues. The V gene end was trimmed by 8 bases and the J gene end by 3 bases; junction bases not matched to a gene: 8. Germline CDR1 reads MNHEY; CDR2 reads SMNVEV (reference sequence).

This clonotype was found a few times. This chain connects TRBV10-3 to TRBJ2-1; 14 bases map to TRBD2. Germline V gives CDR1 ENHRY, CDR2 SYGVKD. The CDR3 has 19 residues. V lost 4 bases, J lost 0 bases, and 8 bases stayed unmatched. The CDR3 is CAISGTTSGGAGSYNEQFF. CDR3 bases: TGTGCCATCAGTGGAACGACTAGCGGGGGGGCCGGCTCCTACAATGAGCAGTTCTTC.

Concerning this clonotype itself: A single base separates this from a much larger clone, so it may be a read error. This chain uses TRBV28 with TRBJ2-7, with TRBD2 as a possible D gene (5 bases). The closer fit of TRBJ2-5 to the DNA end suggests the J call may be wrong. Germline values: CDR1 MDHEN, CDR2 SYDVKM. The CDR3 is 15 residues long. The CDR3: CVSSPLGGSQETQYF. CDR3 DNA: TGTGTCAGCAGTCCCCTTGGCGGGTCTCAAGAGACCCAGTACTTC.

The chain uses TRBV10-3 and TRBJ2-1; D is uncertain. V lost 3 bases, J lost 13 bases, and 31 bases lay in between. The CDR3 consists of 18 residues. Germline CDR1 reads ENHRY; CDR2 reads SYGVKD. The CDR3 spells CAISDSNLGRAFQETQFF. The CDR3 DNA reads TGTGCCATCAGTGACTCTAATTTAGGACGGGCGTTCCAAGAGACCCAGTTCTTC.

Remarks on this clonotype: A read error may explain this, as a much larger clone is one base away. The CDR3 DNA sequence: TGTGCCAGCAGTAAAGGGGCTAGCCTGGATGAGCAGTTCTTC. Translation: CASSKGASLDEQFF. The rearrangement joins TRBV12-3 or TRBV12-4 to TRBJ2-1; D might be TRBD1 or TRBD2, each matching 5 bases. The V end was cut by 5 bases, the J end by 8 bases, with 16 bases between. The CDR3 is made up of 14 amino acids.

This clonotype was counted ten times or more. The V gene is TRBV2, the J gene TRBJ2-5; 9 positions match TRBD1. Germline V CDR1 and CDR2: SNHLY, FYNNEI. Germline trimming cut 6 bases from V and 4 bases from J; bases unmatched to any gene: 0. The CDR3 is 12 residues long. The CDR3 region has the DNA TGTGCCAGCAGGGACAGGGGAGAGACCCAGTACTTC. Translation gives CASRDRGETQYF.

This clonotype has a count of ten or more. The chain joins TRBV29-1 to TRBJ1-2; 7 nucleotides line up with TRBD1. Germline trimming cut 1 base from V and 5 bases from J; bases unmatched to any gene: 10. The CDR3 covers 15 residues. CDR1 and CDR2 from the germline V gene are SQVTM and ANQGSEA. CDR3 bases: TGCAGCGTTGAAGCGTTCGAGGGGGCGACTTATGGCTACACCTTC. Amino acid sequence: CSVEAFEGATYGYTF. The variable domain in full, with the rest retrieved from reference TRBV29-1 and TRBJ1-2, is SAVISQKPSRDICQRGTSLTIQCQVDSQVTMMFWYRQQPGQSLTLIATANQGSEATYESGFVIDKFPISRPNLTFSTLTVSNMSPEDSSIYLCSVEAFEGATYGYTFGSGTRLTVV.

The chain employs TRBV12-3 or TRBV12-4 and TRBJ2-6; D remains ambiguous. V was cut by 3 bases and J by 0 bases, with 6 bases left in between. The CDR3 is 15 amino acids. The CDR3, as DNA: TGTGCCAGCAGTTTCGCAGTCTCTGGGGCCAACGTCCTGACTTTC. It codes for CASSFAVSGANVLTF.